A selection of T cell receptor beta chains follows, all from one sample in a study of graft-versus-host responses after intestinal transplantation. The repertoire was sequenced with immunoSEQ multiplex PCR; TCRdb's copy has only in-frame clones and lacks some. The sample records approximately 9,800 clones, 31% being singletons. The sequencing here drew on alloreactive CD4+ T cells from a mixed lymphocyte reaction culture, taken before transplantation. All receptors come from a human patient who was an organ donor for intestinal transplantation. Both conserved end residues are part of each CDR3. A D gene is named only where the DNA matches it firmly. Size is omitted from some rows. Given values are once, few, many or a class for expanded clones.

.,TRBJ2-7,TRBV11-3,.,CASSLTYAGTYEQYF,TGTGCCAGCAGCTTAACATACGCAGGGACCTACGAGCAGTACTTC
.,TRBJ2-5,TRBV11-2,few,CASSLDVGGGVETQYF,TGTGCCAGCAGCTTAGATGTGGGGGGGGGCGTAGAGACCCAGTACTTC
.,TRBJ1-1,TRBV4-1,.,CASSPGGTGAFF,TGCGCCAGCAGCCCGGGCGGAACAGGGGCTTTCTTT
TRBD1,TRBJ1-2,TRBV5-4,.,CASSLQGAGYTF,TGTGCCAGCAGCTTACAGGGGGCTGGCTACACCTTC
TRBD1,TRBJ2-7,TRBV7-6,.,CASSFGRTGGAEQYF,TGTGCCAGCAGCTTCGGCAGGACAGGGGGGGCCGAGCAGTACTTC
TRBD1,TRBJ1-2,TRBV27,.,CASSFSGTGGATYGYTF,TGTGCCAGCAGTTTTTCTGGGACAGGAGGCGCTACCTATGGCTACACCTTC
.,TRBJ2-3,TRBV10-3,few,CAISESGVPTDTQYF,TGTGCCATCAGTGAGTCGGGGGTACCGACAGATACGCAGTATTTT
TRBD1,TRBJ1-2,TRBV5-1,few,CASSKDRGGNYGYTF,TGCGCCAGCAGCAAGGACAGGGGGGGTAACTATGGCTACACCTTC
TRBD1,TRBJ1-2,TRBV13,once,CASSLIQGYGYTF,TGTGCCAGCAGCTTAATACAGGGGTATGGCTACACCTTC
TRBD2,TRBJ2-7,TRBV5-1,.,CASSEGPSGGALSYEQYF,TGCGCCAGCAGTGAAGGGCCTAGCGGGGGGGCTTTGTCCTACGAGCAGTACTTC
.,TRBJ2-3,TRBV11-3,.,CASSLGVRDPDTQYF,TGTGCCAGCAGCTTAGGGGTAAGGGACCCAGATACGCAGTATTTT
.,TRBJ2-1,TRBV7-9,.,CASSLAVYNEQFF,TGTGCCAGCAGCTTAGCAGTCTACAATGAGCAGTTCTTC
TRBD2,TRBJ2-2,TRBV7-6,.,CASSARLAGDTGELFF,TGTGCCAGCAGCGCCCGACTAGCGGGGGACACCGGGGAGCTGTTTTTT
TRBD1,TRBJ1-5,TRBV7-2,.,CASSLGGQNNQPQHF,TGTGCCAGCAGCTTAGGGGGACAGAATAATCAGCCCCAGCATTTT
TRBD1,TRBJ1-2,TRBV6-5,few,CASSYRTGGYTF,TGTGCCAGCAGTTACCGGACAGGGGGCTACACCTTC